This record concerns one T cell receptor (beta chain) sequence. Measured with immunoSEQ multiplex PCR; TCRdb has only the in-frame clones, and not every one. Altogether approximately 52,000 clones are present, about 92% being singletons, with the ten largest covering 0.45% to 0.6%. The data were taken from a study of T cell changes during pregnancy in multiple sclerosis. Germline loops: CDR1 MDHEN, CDR2 SYDVKM. This CDR3 comprises 12 residues. The V gene lost 4 bases and the J gene lost 7 bases, with 8 bases spanning the gap. The material was CD4+ T cells from peripheral blood mononuclear cells, obtained after pregnancy. This TCR was sampled from a female donor with multiple sclerosis, enrolled in a pregnancy study. This chain links TRBV28 with TRBJ1-3; D remains unclear. The chain's CDR3 is CASSSPTNTIYF. The CDR3 coding sequence is TGTGCCAGCAGTTCCCCTACGAACACCATATATTTT.